This TCR beta chain is drawn from a study of blood T cell repertoires in COVID-19. Sequenced by immunoSEQ multiplex PCR; TCRdb stores in-frame clones only, minus some. The table shows approximately 260,000 clones, with approximately 84% occurring only once. Germline CDR1 is ENHRY and CDR2 is SYGVKD. The CDR3 covers 14 residues. V gave up 6 bases and J gave up 6 bases; unmatched junction bases: 6. Sequencing was done on a sample of PBMCs or T cells enriched from blood (not recorded which). The chain carries TRBV10-3 and TRBJ1-4; 8 nucleotides agree with TRBD1. This receptor was obtained from a man over 45 who had recovered from COVID-19. CDR3: CAISSPDRDEKLFF. The CDR3 bases are TGTGCCATCAGCAGTCCGGACAGGGATGAAAAACTGTTTTTT.